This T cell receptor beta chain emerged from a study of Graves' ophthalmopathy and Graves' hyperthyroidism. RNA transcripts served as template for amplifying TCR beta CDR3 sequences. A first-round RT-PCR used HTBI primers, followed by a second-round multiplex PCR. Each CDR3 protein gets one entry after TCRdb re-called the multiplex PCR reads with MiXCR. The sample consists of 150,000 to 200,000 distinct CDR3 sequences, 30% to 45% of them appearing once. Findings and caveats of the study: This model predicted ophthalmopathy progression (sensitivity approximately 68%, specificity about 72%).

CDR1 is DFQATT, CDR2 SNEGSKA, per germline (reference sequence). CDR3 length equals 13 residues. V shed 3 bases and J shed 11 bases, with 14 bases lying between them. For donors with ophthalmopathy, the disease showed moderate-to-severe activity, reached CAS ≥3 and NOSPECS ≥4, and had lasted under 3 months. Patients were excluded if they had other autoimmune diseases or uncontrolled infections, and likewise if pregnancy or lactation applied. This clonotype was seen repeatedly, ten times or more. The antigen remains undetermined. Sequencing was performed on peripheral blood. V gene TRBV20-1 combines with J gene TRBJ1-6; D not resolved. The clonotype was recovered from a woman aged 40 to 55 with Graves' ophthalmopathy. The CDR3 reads CSASVSRHAPLHF. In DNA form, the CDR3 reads TGCAGTGCTAGCGTCTCCAGGCATGCACCCCTCCACTTT.